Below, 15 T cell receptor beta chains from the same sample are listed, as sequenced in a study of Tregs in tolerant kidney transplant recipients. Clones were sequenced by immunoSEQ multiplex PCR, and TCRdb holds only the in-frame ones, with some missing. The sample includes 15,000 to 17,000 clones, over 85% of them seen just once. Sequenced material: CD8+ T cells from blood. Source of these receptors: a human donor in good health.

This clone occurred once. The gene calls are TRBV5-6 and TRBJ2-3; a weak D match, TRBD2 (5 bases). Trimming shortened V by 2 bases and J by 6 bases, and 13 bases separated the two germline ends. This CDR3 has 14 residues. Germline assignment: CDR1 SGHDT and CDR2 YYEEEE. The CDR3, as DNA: TGTGCCAGCAGCTTAGGAGTAACGGGGGATACGCAGTATTTT. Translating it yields CASSLGVTGDTQYF.

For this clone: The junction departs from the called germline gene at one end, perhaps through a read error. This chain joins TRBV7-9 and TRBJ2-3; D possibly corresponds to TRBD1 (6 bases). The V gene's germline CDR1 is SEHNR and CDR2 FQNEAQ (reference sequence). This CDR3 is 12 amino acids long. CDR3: CASSQDSSKGGF. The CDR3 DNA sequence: TGTGCCAGCAGCCAGGACTCTTCTAAAGGGGGTTTT.

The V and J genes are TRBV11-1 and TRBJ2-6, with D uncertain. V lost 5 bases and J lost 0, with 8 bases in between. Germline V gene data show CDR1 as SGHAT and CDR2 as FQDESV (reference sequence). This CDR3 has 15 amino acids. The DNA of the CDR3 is TGTGCCAGCAGCGATTGGATCTCTGGGGCCAACGTCCTGACTTTC. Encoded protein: CASSDWISGANVLTF.

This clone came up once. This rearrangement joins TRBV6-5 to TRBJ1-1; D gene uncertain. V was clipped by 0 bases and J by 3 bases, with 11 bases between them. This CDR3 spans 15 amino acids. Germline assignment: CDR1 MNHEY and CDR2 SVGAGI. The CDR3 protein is CASSYSAWRDTEAFF. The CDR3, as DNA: TGTGCCAGCAGTTACTCCGCATGGAGGGACACTGAAGCTTTCTTT.

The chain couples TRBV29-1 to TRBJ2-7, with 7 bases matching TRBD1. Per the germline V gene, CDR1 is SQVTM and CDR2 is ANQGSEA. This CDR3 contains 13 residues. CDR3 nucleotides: TGCCACCTAGGACAGGCCAGCTCCTACGAGCAGTACTTC. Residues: CHLGQASSYEQYF.

CDR3 loop: CASSLHGNGFRGWEKPQHF. The CDR3 nucleotides read TGTGCCAGCAGCTTACATGGCAATGGTTTCAGGGGCTGGGAAAAGCCCCAGCATTTT. The rearrangement links TRBV5-5 to TRBJ1-5; maybe TRBD1 (6 bases). The ends were cut back, 2 bases at V and 8 bases at J, with 29 bases in the middle. CDR1 is SGHKS, CDR2 YYEKEE, per germline (reference sequence). This CDR3 has 19 residues. The full variable domain, completed using reference TRBV5-5 and TRBJ1-5, is DAGVTQSPTHLIKTRGQQVTLRCSPISGHKSVSWYQQVLGQGPQFIFQYYEKEERGRGNFPDRFSARQFPNYSSELNVNALLLGDSALYLCASSLHGNGFRGWEKPQHFGDGTRLSIL.

The CDR3 spells CSVVAFTGLNTEAFF. For the CDR3, the DNA is TGCAGCGTTGTGGCGTTTACGGGGCTGAACACTGAAGCTTTCTTT. V usage is TRBV29-1 and J usage is TRBJ1-1, with a weak D call TRBD1 (5 bases). The germline V gene encodes CDR1 SQVTM and CDR2 ANQGSEA. V was trimmed by 4 bases and J by 0 bases, leaving 15 bases between them. The CDR3 loop spans 15 amino acids.

The CDR3 DNA sequence: TGTGCCAGCTTGCAGGGGGCGGGAGTGACTGAAGCTTTCTTT. Translating it yields CASLQGAGVTEAFF. The V call is TRBV19, the J call TRBJ1-1; 8 bases fit TRBD1. Unmatched junction bases numbered 11, after V lost 9 bases and J lost 5 bases. This CDR3 contains 14 residues. Germline-derived CDR1 and CDR2 are LNHDA and SQIVND (reference sequence).

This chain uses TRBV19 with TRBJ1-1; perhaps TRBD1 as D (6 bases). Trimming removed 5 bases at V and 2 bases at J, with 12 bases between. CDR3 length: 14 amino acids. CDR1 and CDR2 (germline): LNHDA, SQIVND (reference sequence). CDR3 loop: CASSLPGTNTEAFF. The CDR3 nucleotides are TGTGCCAGTAGTCTACCCGGGACAAACACTGAAGCTTTCTTT.

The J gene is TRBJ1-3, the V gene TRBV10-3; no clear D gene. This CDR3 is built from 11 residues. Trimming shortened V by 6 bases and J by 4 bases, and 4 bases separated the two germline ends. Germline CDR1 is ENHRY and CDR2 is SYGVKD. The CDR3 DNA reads TGTGCCATCAGACAGGGAAACACCATATATTTT. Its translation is CAIRQGNTIYF.

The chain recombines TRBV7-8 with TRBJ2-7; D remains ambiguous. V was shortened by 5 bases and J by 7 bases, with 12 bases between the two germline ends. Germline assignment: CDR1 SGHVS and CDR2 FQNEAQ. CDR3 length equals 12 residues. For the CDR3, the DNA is TGTGCCAGCAGCACCCGTTTAGAGGAGCAGTACTTC. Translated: CASSTRLEEQYF.

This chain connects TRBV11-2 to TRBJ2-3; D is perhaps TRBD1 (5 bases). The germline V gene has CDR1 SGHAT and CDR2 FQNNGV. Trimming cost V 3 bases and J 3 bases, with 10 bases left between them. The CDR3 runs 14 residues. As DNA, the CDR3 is TGTGCCAGCAGCTTTTCGGCAGGGACAGATACGCAGTATTTT. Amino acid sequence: CASSFSAGTDTQYF.

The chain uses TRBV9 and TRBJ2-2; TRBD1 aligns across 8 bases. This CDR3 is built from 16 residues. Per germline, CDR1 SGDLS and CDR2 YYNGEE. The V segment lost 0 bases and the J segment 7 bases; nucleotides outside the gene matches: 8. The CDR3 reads CASSVGTGYVGGELFF. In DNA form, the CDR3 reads TGTGCCAGCAGCGTAGGGACAGGGTATGTCGGCGGGGAGCTGTTTTTT.

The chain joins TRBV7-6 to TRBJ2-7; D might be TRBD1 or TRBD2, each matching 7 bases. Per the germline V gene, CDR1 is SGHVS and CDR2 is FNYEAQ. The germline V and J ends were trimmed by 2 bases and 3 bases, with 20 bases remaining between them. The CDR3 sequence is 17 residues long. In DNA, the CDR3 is TGTGCCAGCAGCTTATATGTAGGGGGGGACAGAAACTACGAGCAGTACTTC. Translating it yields CASSLYVGGDRNYEQYF.

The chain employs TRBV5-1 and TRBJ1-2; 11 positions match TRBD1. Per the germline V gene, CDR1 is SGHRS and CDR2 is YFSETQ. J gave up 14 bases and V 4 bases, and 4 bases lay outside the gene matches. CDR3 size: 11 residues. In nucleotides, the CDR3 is TGCGCCAGCAGCGGACAGGGGGCGGAGACCTTC. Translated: CASSGQGAETF. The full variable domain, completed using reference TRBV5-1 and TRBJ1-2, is KAGVTQTPRYLIKTRGQQVTLSCSPISGHRSVSWYQQTPGQGLQFLFEYFSETQRNKGNFPGRFSGRQFSNSRSEMNVSTLELGDSALYLCASSGQGAETFGSGTRLTVV.